The 12 T cell receptor beta chains given below trace back to one sample, sequenced in a study of identical twins. TCRdb fed the 5' RACE reads into MiXCR, producing one record per CDR3 protein. This sample yields around 250,000 distinct CDR3 sequences, of which 5.5% to 7% are seen a single time; 3% to 4.5% belongs to the top ten. A further study also used this sample, focusing on yellow fever vaccine responses in identical twins.

The sequencing sample was made of memory (CD45RO+) T cells sorted from blood. The receptors were gathered from a woman aged 18-29 years in good health.

The sample holds a few counts of this clonotype. The chain links TRBV5-1 to TRBJ1-1, with TRBD1 as a possible D gene (5 bases). The CDR3 has 15 amino acids. Germline assignment: CDR1 SGHRS and CDR2 YFSETQ. Trimming removed 0 bases at V and 1 base at J, with 10 bases between. CDR3 loop: CASSLVGQGNTEAFF. The CDR3 nucleotides are TGCGCCAGCAGCTTGGTGGGCCAGGGGAACACTGAAGCTTTCTTT.

This clonotype was counted ten times or more. The chain joins TRBV5-6 to TRBJ2-1, with 9 positions matching TRBD1. J gave up 9 bases and V 4 bases, and 11 bases lay outside the gene matches. This CDR3 is built from 15 residues. Germline V gene sequence: CDR1 SGHDT, CDR2 YYEEEE. The CDR3 DNA sequence: TGTGCCAGCAGCCGACCGGGACAGGGAGTTGTTGAGCAGTTCTTC. Protein product: CASSRPGQGVVEQFF.

This clonotype occurred once. Germline is not matched at one junction end, which may reflect a read error. This chain links TRBV6-4 with TRBJ2-1; D is possibly TRBD2 (6 bases). The length of the CDR3 is 17 residues. Germline loops: CDR1 MRHNA, CDR2 SNTAGT. CDR3 sequence: CASSDSGGSGDYNEQFF. In nucleotides, the CDR3 is TGTGCCAGCAGCGACTCTGGGGGTAGCGGAGACTACAATGAGCAGTTCTTC.

This clonotype was counted only a few times. The rearrangement uses TRBV6-1 and TRBJ1-5, with a possible D match to TRBD1 (6 bases). V shed 6 bases and J shed 7 bases, with 13 bases lying between them. The CDR3 loop spans 13 amino acids. Germline CDR1 reads MNHNS; CDR2 reads SASEGT. The CDR3 here is CASSKQGDQPQHF. CDR3 in DNA: TGTGCCAGCAGCAAACAGGGCGACCAGCCCCAGCATTTT.

This clonotype has only a few counts. The gene calls are TRBV19 and TRBJ2-3; perhaps TRBD1 as D (5 bases). Germline CDR1 reads LNHDA; CDR2 reads SQIVND (reference sequence). Trimming took 6 bases from V and 1 from J, leaving 11 bases between them. The CDR3 runs 14 residues. This CDR3 is CASSWTPGTDTQYF. In DNA form, the CDR3 reads TGTGCCAGTAGCTGGACACCCGGCACAGATACGCAGTATTTT.

The chain links TRBV15 to TRBJ2-1; TRBD1 matches 9 bases. The V gene's germline CDR1 is LNHNV and CDR2 YYDKDF (reference sequence). The CDR3 length is 15 residues. Unmatched junction bases numbered 5, after V lost 1 base and J lost 7 bases. This chain's CDR3 is CATSRGDRGVNEQFF. Written as DNA, the CDR3 is TGTGCCACCAGCAGAGGAGACAGGGGGGTTAATGAGCAGTTCTTC.

This clonotype appeared a few times. The chain carries TRBV20-1 and TRBJ2-3, with D perhaps matching TRBD2 (5 bases). V was trimmed by 3 bases and J by 3 bases, leaving 13 bases between them. CDR3 length equals 14 residues. Germline V gene sequence: CDR1 DFQATT, CDR2 SNEGSKA (reference sequence). Here the CDR3 reads CSASEGRGTDTQYF. CDR3 bases: TGCAGTGCTAGTGAGGGCAGAGGTACAGATACGCAGTATTTT.

The genes are TRBV28 and TRBJ2-1; D is ambiguous. V was pared by 6 bases and J by 5 bases, with 5 bases between. The V gene's germline CDR1 is MDHEN and CDR2 SYDVKM. This CDR3 comprises 11 residues. As DNA, the CDR3 is TGTGCCAGCAGGGAAAACAATGAGCAGTTCTTC. It encodes CASRENNEQFF. The variable domain in full, with the rest retrieved from reference TRBV28 and TRBJ2-1, is DVKVTQSSRYLVKRTGEKVFLECVQDMDHENMFWYRQDPGLGLRLIYFSYDVKMKEKGDIPEGYSVSREKKERFSLILESASTNQTSMYLCASRENNEQFFGPGTRLTVL.

The sample holds many counts of this clonotype. V gene TRBV11-2 combines with J gene TRBJ2-7; D remains unclear. The length of the CDR3 is 13 residues. V dropped 0 bases and J dropped 6 bases, with 9 bases sitting between them. Looked up from germline, CDR1 is SGHAT and CDR2 is FQNNGV. The chain's CDR3 is CASSLDGFGEQYV. CDR3 coding DNA: TGTGCCAGCAGCTTAGATGGGTTCGGCGAGCAGTACGTC.

The chain uses TRBV10-3 and TRBJ2-5, with 9 nucleotides matching TRBD2. The germline V gene has CDR1 ENHRY and CDR2 SYGVKD. Trimming at V came to 5 bases and at J to 4 bases, leaving 8 bases not matched to a gene. This CDR3 has 15 amino acids. CDR3 amino acids: CAISFLAGRRETQYF. The CDR3 DNA follows: TGTGCCATCAGTTTTCTAGCGGGGCGGCGAGAGACCCAGTACTTC.

This clonotype occurred many times. V and J are TRBV3-2 and TRBJ2-5; TRBD2, the table's D call, lacks a check against the DNA. TRBV3-2 corresponds to a pseudogene. This CDR3 region has 19 residues. CDR3 protein: CASSQDGRSRLAYQETQYF. The CDR3, as DNA: TGTGCCAGCAGCCAAGATGGAAGGAGTCGGCTAGCGTATCAAGAGACCCAGTACTTC.

Ten or more counts support this clonotype. The V call is TRBV18, the J call TRBJ2-5; D possibly matches TRBD1 or TRBD2 (5 bases each). Germline CDR1 reads KGHSH; CDR2 reads LQKENI. The CDR3 has 13 residues. With 3 bases removed from V and 5 bases from J, the gap between germline ends came to 10 bases. CDR3 loop: CASSPLEGETQYF. In DNA, the CDR3 is TGTGCCAGCTCACCGCTTGAGGGGGAGACCCAGTACTTC.